The clone carrying this TCR beta chain was counted between two and nine times. Sampled blood was obtained at baseline, cycle 4 day 1, and cycle 7 day 1. This sample is part of a study of OX40 agonist ivuxolimab in advanced cancers. The V and J ends lost 3 bases and 3 bases, in that order; junction bases with no gene match: 7. CDR3 length: 15 amino acids. The germline V gene has CDR1 SEHNR and CDR2 FQNEAQ (reference sequence). Using immunoSEQ multiplex PCR, the repertoire was profiled, and TCRdb retains in-frame clones only, with some absent. The sample lists tens of thousands of clones; approximately 83% were seen once.

The material was CD4+ or CD8+ T cells sorted from blood, obtained in a trial of the OX40 agonist ivuxolimab. The chain has TRBV7-9 and TRBJ2-5; 7 nucleotides agree with TRBD1. The sequence was obtained from an adult with an advanced solid tumor such as melanoma, head and neck, liver or kidney cancer. The CDR3 spells CASSFRDRLKETQYF. CDR3 DNA: TGTGCCAGCAGCTTCCGGGACAGACTCAAAGAGACCCAGTACTTC.